These T cell receptor beta chains were read from a single sample in a study of OX40 agonist ivuxolimab in advanced cancers. Using immunoSEQ multiplex PCR, the repertoire was profiled, and TCRdb retains in-frame clones only, with some absent. The sample carries around 68,000 clones, 86% recorded once. The starting material was CD4+ or CD8+ T cells sorted from blood, obtained in a trial of the OX40 agonist ivuxolimab. Every receptor here comes from an adult with an advanced solid tumor such as melanoma, head and neck, liver or kidney cancer. CDR3s include the opening cysteine and the closing phenylalanine or tryptophan. A D gene is named only where the DNA matches it firmly. For some rows the clone size is stated as once, few or many, or as a class when expanded; others skip it.

NA NA TRBJ1-3 15 TRBV7-2 CASSLIGSRSNTIYF TGTGCCAGCAGCTTAATCGGCAGCCGGTCGAACACCATATATTTT
TRBD2 NA TRBJ2-3 13 TRBV2 CASSTLAGDTQYF TGTGCCAGCAGTACTCTAGCGGGGGATACGCAGTATTTT
TRBD2 NA TRBJ2-7 14 TRBV11-2 CASRTRGTSDEQYF TGTGCCAGCAGAACACGGGGGACTAGCGACGAGCAGTACTTC
NA few TRBJ2-5 13 TRBV5-1 CASSLEGQETQYF TGCGCCAGCAGCTTAGAGGGTCAAGAGACCCAGTACTTC
NA NA TRBJ1-1 13 TRBV30 CAWRRTANTEAFF TGTGCCTGGAGGAGGACGGCGAACACTGAAGCTTTCTTT
NA few TRBJ1-2 16 TRBV19 CASSISAWDPIYGYTF TGTGCCAGTAGTATTTCCGCCTGGGATCCGATCTATGGCTACACCTTC
TRBD1 once TRBJ1-1 14 TRBV6-6 CASRLQGMNTEAFF TGTGCCAGCCGATTACAGGGGATGAACACTGAAGCTTTCTTT
NA NA TRBJ1-4 15 TRBV4-1 CASSQVGDRGGKLFF TGCGCCAGCAGCCAGGTTGGGGACCGGGGAGGAAAACTGTTTTTT
TRBD1 NA TRBJ2-5 12 TRBV5-4 CASNGQEETQYF TGTGCCAGCAACGGACAGGAAGAGACCCAGTACTTC
TRBD1 NA TRBJ1-1 13 TRBV29-1 CSSGPRGYTEAFF TGCAGCTCCGGGCCCAGGGGGTACACTGAAGCTTTCTTT
NA NA TRBJ1-6 16 TRBV5-1 CASSPSGSSYNSPLHF TGCGCCAGCAGCCCGTCCGGGAGCTCCTATAATTCACCCCTCCACTTT
TRBD1 NA TRBJ1-5 14 TRBV28 CASRGDRGLGRQHF TGTGCCAGCAGAGGGGACAGGGGGCTGGGTAGACAGCATTTT
TRBD1 once TRBJ2-1 14 TRBV30 CAWSAGGAYNEQFF TGTGCCTGGAGCGCAGGGGGCGCCTACAATGAGCAGTTCTTC
NA NA TRBJ2-2 15 TRBV7-9 CASSLAVGNTGELFF TGTGCCAGCAGCTTAGCGGTCGGGAACACCGGGGAGCTGTTTTTT
NA few TRBJ1-1 14 TRBV5-1 CASSYDRLNTEAFF TGCGCCAGCAGCTATGACAGGCTGAACACTGAAGCTTTCTTT
TRBD2 few TRBJ2-4 16 TRBV9 CASSGGTSGRRNIQYF TGTGCCAGCAGCGGGGGGACTAGCGGGAGGAGGAACATTCAGTACTTC
TRBD1 few TRBJ1-5 14 TRBV19 CASSIGTGDRPQHF TGTGCCAGTAGTATCGGGACAGGGGATAGGCCCCAGCATTTT
TRBD1 NA TRBJ1-2 13 TRBV19 CASRFTGVYGYTF TGTGCCAGTAGATTCACAGGGGTCTATGGCTACACCTTC
TRBD1 once TRBJ1-1 15 TRBV18 CASSPNRGVNTEAFF TGTGCCAGCTCACCCAACAGGGGGGTGAACACTGAAGCTTTCTTT